This T cell receptor beta chain was observed in a study of cytomegalovirus exposure and HLA in healthy donors. Whole-study context: About 80 million unique TCRs from HLA-typed donors made up an early data release. For the roughly 370 genotyped donors, approximately 82% fell within the Caucasian-associated ancestry cluster. Study-level findings and limits: Looking again later, the authors saw that most CMV-associated TCR beta chains seemed HLA-restricted.

Comment on this clone: Its antigen remains unknown.

It was with 60 Vbeta and 13 Jbeta primers that the PCR ran. The data were produced by immunoSEQ multiplex PCR, yet TCRdb's version contains in-frame clones alone and is incomplete. The sample has 90,000 to 110,000 clones, 60% to 85% seen once. The CDR3 extends over 15 amino acids. The trim removed 2 bases at V and 5 bases at J, leaving 9 bases unmatched. Germline lookup yields CDR1 PRHDT and CDR2 FYEKMQ (reference sequence). The sample taken for sequencing was PBMCs. The chain combines TRBV13 with TRBJ2-7, with 7 bases identical to TRBD1. The source is a woman in her 40s in good health and CMV-seropositive. The chain's CDR3 is CASSLRRGLYDEQYF. CDR3 coding DNA: TGTGCCAGCAGCTTACGAAGGGGGCTTTACGACGAGCAGTACTTC.